This T cell receptor beta chain was identified during a study of technical replicates of blood from several donors (dated by TCRdb to 2017 to 2019). For this clone: It lacks a known antigen. Base qualities are missing; no much larger clone stands one base away.

Library preparation employed the immunoSEQ multiplex PCR assay. In TCRdb, the immuneACCESS table is reduced to in-frame sequences with V and J assigned. These tables do not hold every clone; where another copy was compared, an unresolved V gene accounts for under half, and the others remain unexplained. The sample table records more than 65,000 clones; about 95% of these occur just once. The ten largest clones add up to 0.25% to 0.3% of the sample. The germline V gene (reference sequence) gives CDR1 as LNHNV and CDR2 as YYDKDF. V lost 6 bases and J lost 1 base; the stretch between them is 16 bases long. The CDR3 measures 16 amino acids from cysteine to phenylalanine. Just CDR3 DNA is preserved here, 48 bases in frame from base 1.

The V and J genes are TRBV15 and TRBJ1-5, with a tentative D gene TRBD1 over 5 matching bases. This TCR was sampled from a human donor in good health. The source material was T cells isolated from PBMCs. The CDR3 reads CATRGGGILSNQPQHF. The base sequence is TGTGCCACCAGGGGGGGAGGAATTCTGAGCAATCAGCCCCAGCATTTT.